These 5 T cell receptor beta chains came from one sample sequenced in a study of CD8 T cells in ankylosing spondylitis. These receptors have no known antigen. Via MiXCR, TCRdb re-called the 5' RACE reads, giving one row per CDR3 protein. The top ten hold 1% of the sample, which has roughly 440,000 distinct CDR3 sequences, 17% seen once. Findings and limits, study-wide: Seven to nine highly homologous variants made up a TCR beta motif, and this motif appeared characteristic of ankylosing spondylitis blood.

The sequencing input was blood, either unsorted or a sorted T cell fraction (not recorded which). The origin of the receptors is a male donor with ankylosing spondylitis.

V gene TRBV5-1 combines with J gene TRBJ1-1; no reliable D call. The CDR3 loop spans 15 amino acids. The ends were cut back, 1 base at V and 0 bases at J, with 10 bases in the middle. Germline CDR1 reads SGHRS; CDR2 reads YFSETQ. CDR3 bases: TGCGCCAGCAGCTTGAGTTTCGCCCTGAACACTGAAGCTTTCTTT. Protein product: CASSLSFALNTEAFF.

In its sample, this clonotype was seen many times. The J gene is TRBJ2-5, the V gene TRBV20-1, with unresolved D. The CDR3 is 12 residues long. Germline values: CDR1 DFQATT, CDR2 SNEGSKA (reference sequence). Trimming shortened V by 3 bases and J by 5 bases, and 10 bases separated the two germline ends. CDR3: CSASSSAETQYF. The CDR3 region has the DNA TGCAGTGCTAGTTCGTCGGCGGAGACCCAGTACTTC.

CDR3 protein: CSARDQRNSAVLHEQYF. The CDR3 coding sequence is TGCAGTGCTAGAGATCAGAGGAACAGCGCGGTTCTCCACGAGCAGTACTTC. The chain couples TRBV20-1 to TRBJ2-7, with D unresolved. Germline V CDR1 and CDR2: DFQATT, SNEGSKA (reference sequence). The V gene lost 0 bases and the J gene lost 5 bases, with 23 bases spanning the gap. This CDR3 is built from 17 residues.

Only a few counts were recorded for this clonotype. This chain joins TRBV20-1 and TRBJ2-3, with a possible D match to TRBD2 (7 bases). Germline V gives CDR1 DFQATT, CDR2 SNEGSKA (reference sequence). The CDR3 is 13 amino acids. Trimming left V 7 bases short and J 1 base short, with 12 bases between. CDR3 nucleotide sequence: TGCAGTGTAGGGGGGGACGGCACAGATACGCAGTATTTT. Its protein is CSVGGDGTDTQYF.

This clonotype was observed once. V and J are TRBV9 and TRBJ2-5; the match to TRBD2 covers 10 bases. CDR1 and CDR2 (germline): SGDLS, YYNGEE. The CDR3 covers 16 residues. With V trimmed by 4 bases and J by 2 bases, 8 bases remained unmatched. CDR3 sequence reads: CASSPRLTSGQETQYF. Here the CDR3 DNA reads TGTGCCAGCAGCCCCCGGTTGACTAGCGGGCAAGAGACCCAGTACTTC.